Presented here are 15 T cell receptor beta chains from one specimen sequenced in a study of blood T cell repertoires in COVID-19. Repertoires were generated with immunoSEQ multiplex PCR, while TCRdb's copy carries only in-frame clones and drops some. The data show about 190,000 clones, about nine tenths seen once. Sequences were obtained from peripheral blood. The source is a man aged 25-40 years with acute or convalescent COVID-19.

This clone was picked up a small number of times. V and J are TRBV12-3 or TRBV12-4 and TRBJ1-2; the D is unclear. Trimming left V 8 bases short and J 5 bases short, with 15 bases between. The CDR3 is 13 amino acids. The CDR3 nucleotides read TGTGCCAGCTCTCTGGAGGGCAGGTATGGCTACACCTTC. It is translated as CASSLEGRYGYTF.

The chain uses TRBV5-1 and TRBJ2-3; 13 bases agree with TRBD2. Looked up from germline, CDR1 is SGHRS and CDR2 is YFSETQ. This CDR3 region has 18 residues. J gave up 0 bases and V 1 base, and 5 bases lay outside the gene matches. The CDR3, as DNA: TGCGCCAGCAGCTTGTATGGACTAGCGGGGGCTAGCACAGATACGCAGTATTTT. It encodes CASSLYGLAGASTDTQYF.

DNA of the CDR3: TGCGCCAGCAGCCTCTTTGGGACTAGCGGTGACAATGAGCAGTTCTTC. This encodes CASSLFGTSGDNEQFF. The chain links TRBV4-1 to TRBJ2-1, with 11 positions matching TRBD2. The germline gives CDR1 MGHRA, CDR2 YSYEKL. J was trimmed by 5 bases and V by 4 bases; bases with no gene match: 7. CDR3 size: 16 residues.

The chain combines TRBV7-2 with TRBJ2-1, with D possibly being TRBD1 (6 bases). CDR1 is SGHTA, CDR2 FQGNSA, per germline. This CDR3 has 14 residues. V lost 1 base and J 5 bases, leaving 9 bases between the germline ends. DNA of the CDR3: TGTGCCAGCAGCTTAGTATCAGGGGACAATGAGCAGTTCTTC. Its protein is CASSLVSGDNEQFF. Full variable domain (remainder filled in from reference TRBV7-2 and TRBJ2-1): GAGVSQSPSNKVTEKGKDVELRCDPISGHTALYWYRQSLGQGLEFLIYFQGNSAPDKSGLPSDRFSAERTGGSVSTLTIQRTQQEDSAVYLCASSLVSGDNEQFFGPGTRLTVL.

The J gene is TRBJ2-7, the V gene TRBV11-2; 11 bases align to TRBD1. Per germline, CDR1 SGHAT and CDR2 FQNNGV. The CDR3 runs 15 residues. Trimming took 2 bases from V and 2 from J; bases not matched to a gene: 2. CDR3 DNA: TGTGCCAGCAGCTTATTGGGACAGGGGGCCTACGAGCAGTACTTC. It yields the protein CASSLLGQGAYEQYF.

The V and J genes are TRBV28 and TRBJ1-3, with 9 bases that match TRBD1. Losses at the gene ends were 5 bases for V and 5 bases for J; bases not matched to a gene: 7. The CDR3 has 15 residues. Germline V CDR1 and CDR2: MDHEN, SYDVKM. Here the CDR3 reads CASSPPGQGRNTIYF. The CDR3 bases are TGTGCCAGCAGTCCACCGGGACAGGGACGAAACACCATATATTTT.

This chain joins TRBV9 and TRBJ2-7, with 7 bases identical to TRBD1. CDR1 is SGDLS, CDR2 YYNGEE, per germline. There are 14 residues in the CDR3. J was trimmed by 3 bases and V by 3 bases; bases with no gene match: 6. The CDR3 DNA sequence: TGTGCCAGCAGCGGAGGGGGCCGCGACTACGAGCAGTACTTC. Translating gives CASSGGGRDYEQYF.

This clone turned up a few times. This chain connects TRBV30 to TRBJ1-2; 8 positions match TRBD1. Germline-derived CDR1 and CDR2 are GTSNPN and SVGIG (reference sequence). This CDR3 comprises 15 residues. V lost 5 bases, J lost 0 bases, and 8 bases stayed unmatched. CDR3 nucleotides: TGTGCCTGGCGAGGACAGGGTTTAACTAACTATGGCTACACCTTC. Protein sequence: CAWRGQGLTNYGYTF.

CDR3 residues: CASSFTGSYEQYF. The CDR3, as DNA: TGCGCCAGCAGCTTCACAGGGTCCTACGAGCAGTACTTC. This sequence joins TRBV5-1 and TRBJ2-7, with D perhaps TRBD1 (6 bases). Deletions cut 2 bases from V and 1 base from J, with 7 bases between. Germline loops: CDR1 SGHRS, CDR2 YFSETQ. This CDR3 has 13 residues.

Concerning this clone itself: A read error may account for a junction end that differs from germline. The chain joins TRBV29-1 to TRBJ2-7, with a tentative D call TRBD2 (5 bases). This CDR3 has 10 residues. The germline V gene encodes CDR1 SQVTM and CDR2 ANQGSEA. CDR3 region: CSVTGKRFRF. The CDR3 DNA is TGCAGCGTGACCGGGAAAAGGTTCCGCTTC.

The chain uses TRBV28 and TRBJ1-4, with 10 bases fitting TRBD1. The CDR3 is made up of 15 amino acids. Germline V CDR1 and CDR2: MDHEN, SYDVKM. With 6 bases clipped from V and 8 bases from J, the junction kept 9 bases outside the gene matches. CDR3 in DNA: TGTGCCAGCAGCAAGGGGGGGACAGGGGCCGAAAAACTGTTTTTT. Protein product: CASSKGGTGAEKLFF. The full variable domain, in which reference TRBV28 and TRBJ1-4 provide the parts outside the CDR3, is DVKVTQSSRYLVKRTGEKVFLECVQDMDHENMFWYRQDPGLGLRLIYFSYDVKMKEKGDIPEGYSVSREKKERFSLILESASTNQTSMYLCASSKGGTGAEKLFFGSGTQLSVL.

This clone appeared a single time. The V call is TRBV9, the J call TRBJ2-7; weak D call: TRBD1 (5 bases). This CDR3 has 14 amino acids. V was trimmed by 3 bases and J by 1 base, leaving 11 bases between them. The germline CDR1 and CDR2 sequences are SGDLS and YYNGEE. The CDR3 region is CASSEQAVSYEQYF. The CDR3 bases are TGTGCCAGCAGCGAACAGGCGGTGTCCTACGAGCAGTACTTC.

The chain has TRBV9 and TRBJ1-3; D remains unclear. V was shortened by 3 bases and J by 1 base, with 8 bases between the two germline ends. The CDR3 length is 14 residues. Germline V gene lookup returns CDR1 SGDLS and CDR2 YYNGEE. This CDR3 is CASSEGGSGNTIYF. CDR3 coding DNA: TGTGCCAGCAGCGAGGGAGGTTCTGGAAACACCATATATTTT.

The chain carries TRBV28 and TRBJ2-7, with no clear D. V was shortened by 6 bases and J by 4 bases, with 10 bases between the two germline ends. Germline CDR1 is MDHEN and CDR2 is SYDVKM. The length of the CDR3 is 12 residues. The CDR3 here is CASSRTGYEQYF. The CDR3 DNA sequence: TGTGCCAGCAGCCGCACTGGTTACGAGCAGTACTTC.

J is TRBJ1-6 and V is TRBV9, with D perhaps matching TRBD1 (5 bases). From germline, CDR1 is SGDLS and CDR2 YYNGEE. V was shortened by 4 bases and J by 10 bases, with 24 bases between the two germline ends. The CDR3 runs to 17 residues. The CDR3 nucleotides are TGTGCCAGCAGCCCCGAGGTTTCGGGGAGGGGTGGGTCACCCCTCCACTTT. Protein product: CASSPEVSGRGGSPLHF. Full variable domain (outside the CDR3, taken from reference TRBV9 and TRBJ1-6): DSGVTQTPKHLITATGQRVTLRCSPRSGDLSVYWYQQSLDQGLQFLIQYYNGEERAKGNILERFSAQQFPDLHSELNLSSLELGDSALYFCASSPEVSGRGGSPLHFGNGTRLTVT.